Each of the 21 T cell receptor beta chains below was sequenced from the same sample in a study of beta chain features in type 1 diabetes (dated by TCRdb to 2016 to 2019). The library was generated by the immunoSEQ multiplex PCR assay. The High Capacity cDNA Reverse Transcription Kit was used to reverse transcribe all of the isolated RNA, meaning that expressed TCRB transcripts were what got sequenced. Held by TCRdb, this immuneACCESS table contains in-frame sequences only and omits some clones. Under half of the omission traces to an unresolved V gene where checked; the cause of the rest is unknown. This sample has 240,000 or so clones in its table, and about 71% of those were observed once. Roughly 0.048% of the sample rests with the top ten. The specimen was naive CD4+ T cells from blood. Read against the paper, the sample's cell subset or site label means: true naive CD4+ T cells. Receptor source: a man aged 25-45 years in good health.

The chain has TRBV30 and TRBJ1-1, with unresolved D. Between the trimmed V and J ends, which lost 8 bases and 7 bases, there was a span of 5 bases. Germline V gene data show CDR1 as GTSNPN and CDR2 as SVGIG (reference sequence). This CDR3 has 8 amino acids. The CDR3 region has the DNA TGTGCCGGCGGTGAAGCTTTCTTT. Its protein is CAGGEAFF.

This chain joins TRBV7-9 and TRBJ1-2; TRBD1 matches at 9 bases. V trimming: 5 bases; J trimming: 4 bases; junction bases outside the gene matches: 5. Looked up from germline, CDR1 is SEHNR and CDR2 is FQNEAQ (reference sequence). The CDR3 is 14 residues long. CDR3 sequence reads: CASSQGQGVYGYTF. The CDR3 DNA reads TGTGCCAGCAGCCAGGGACAGGGAGTCTATGGCTACACCTTC.

The V and J genes are TRBV30 and TRBJ2-5; TRBD1 matches at 7 bases. The length of the CDR3 is 14 residues. CDR1 is GTSNPN and CDR2 is SVGIG in the germline V gene (reference sequence). With V trimmed by 4 bases and J by 5 bases, 10 bases remained unmatched. CDR3 sequence: CAWTRPDRVETQYF. CDR3 nucleotides: TGTGCCTGGACTCGCCCCGACAGGGTTGAGACCCAGTACTTC.

This clone was counted only a few times. The chain carries TRBV30 and TRBJ2-1; no firm D call. The V and J ends lost 0 bases and 9 bases respectively, with 9 bases between them. In germline, CDR1 is GTSNPN, CDR2 SVGIG (reference sequence). The CDR3 loop spans 12 amino acids. In nucleotides, the CDR3 is TGTGCCTGGAGTGTATGGAGAAGTGAGCAGTTCTTC. Residues: CAWSVWRSEQFF.

The J gene is TRBJ1-6, the V gene TRBV5-1; D not resolved. The V gene lost 0 bases and the J gene lost 7 bases, with 5 bases spanning the gap. This CDR3 spans 13 amino acids. Germline CDR1 SGHRS, CDR2 YFSETQ. The DNA for the CDR3 is TGCGCCAGCAGCTTGGGACGCAATTCACCCCTCCACTTT. This codes for CASSLGRNSPLHF.

V is TRBV10-3 and J is TRBJ2-5; tentative D call: TRBD2 (5 bases). The CDR3 length is 13 residues. Germline CDR1 is ENHRY and CDR2 is SYGVKD. With 6 bases removed from V and 2 bases from J, the gap between germline ends came to 10 bases. The CDR3 coding sequence is TGTGCCATCAGGGGAGACGGACAAGAGACCCAGTACTTC. It specifies CAIRGDGQETQYF.

CDR3 nucleotide sequence: TGTGCCAGCAGCTTAGGGGCAGGACAGAACAACATTCAGTACTTC. Protein: CASSLGAGQNNIQYF. The chain has TRBV7-2 and TRBJ2-4, with D perhaps matching TRBD1 (6 bases). V lost 1 base and J lost 7, with 14 bases in between. The CDR3 runs to 15 residues. Germline V CDR1 and CDR2: SGHTA, FQGNSA.

This chain joins TRBV7-9 and TRBJ2-5, with D uncertain. CDR1 and CDR2 from the germline V gene are SEHNR and FQNEAQ (reference sequence). The CDR3 totals 16 residues. V lost 1 base and J lost 7, with 19 bases in between. The CDR3 sequence: CASSLEGSSSFGTQYF. As DNA, the CDR3 is TGTGCCAGCAGCTTAGAGGGATCCTCCAGTTTTGGGACCCAGTACTTC.

This clone occurred once. The V and J genes are TRBV30 and TRBJ2-2; D uncertain. The CDR3 length is 14 residues. Germline assignment: CDR1 GTSNPN and CDR2 SVGIG (reference sequence). V gave up 3 bases and J gave up 0 bases, with 8 bases separating them. This chain's CDR3 is CAWSGPANTGELFF. The CDR3 DNA reads TGTGCCTGGAGCGGCCCAGCGAACACCGGGGAGCTGTTTTTT.

This clone is a singleton in its sample. The rearrangement joins TRBV2 to TRBJ1-6, with 7 positions matching TRBD1. CDR1 and CDR2 (germline): SNHLY, FYNNEI. Trimming removed 6 bases from V and 5 bases from J; junction bases left unmatched: 4. The CDR3 extends over 14 amino acids. The CDR3 sequence: CASRGQTNNSPLHF. DNA for the CDR3: TGTGCCAGCAGGGGACAGACGAATAATTCACCCCTCCACTTT.

The V gene is TRBV7-2, the J gene TRBJ2-7; D may be TRBD2 (6 bases). V was pared by 3 bases and J by 8 bases, with 14 bases between. This CDR3 has 13 residues. The germline V gene encodes CDR1 SGHTA and CDR2 FQGNSA. CDR3 region: CASSFKGGNQQYF. In DNA form, the CDR3 reads TGTGCCAGCAGCTTCAAAGGAGGGAATCAGCAGTACTTC.

The chain is built from TRBV29-1 and TRBJ2-7; D call uncertain. V was trimmed by 6 bases and J by 7 bases, leaving 19 bases between them. Germline-derived CDR1 and CDR2 are SQVTM and ANQGSEA. This CDR3 contains 13 residues. This CDR3 is CSVGPLSSGEQYF. CDR3 coding DNA: TGCAGCGTAGGACCCTTGAGCTCCGGGGAGCAGTACTTC.

The CDR3 sequence: CATSRDRGTSGRREQFF. The CDR3 DNA sequence: TGTGCCACCAGCAGAGATAGGGGTACTAGCGGGAGGAGGGAGCAGTTCTTC. The gene calls are TRBV15 and TRBJ2-1, with 12 bases lining up with TRBD2. From germline, CDR1 is LNHNV and CDR2 YYDKDF (reference sequence). The J segment lost 10 bases and the V segment lost 0 bases, leaving 10 bases of the junction unmatched. CDR3 size: 17 residues.

V gene TRBV30 combines with J gene TRBJ2-6; TRBD1 matches at 7 bases. Germline V gene sequence: CDR1 GTSNPN, CDR2 SVGIG (reference sequence). V gave up 4 bases and J gave up 2 bases; unmatched junction bases: 5. CDR3 size: 15 residues. The CDR3 nucleotides read TGTGCCTGGACCGCTACAGGGGCTGGGGCCAACGTCCTGACTTTC. Translated: CAWTATGAGANVLTF.

This rearrangement joins TRBV7-2 to TRBJ2-7; no clear D. CDR1 is SGHTA, CDR2 FQGNSA, per germline. V dropped 0 bases and J dropped 3 bases, with 6 bases sitting between them. CDR3 length equals 13 residues. DNA for the CDR3: TGTGCCAGCAGCTTAGCGCCGGACTACGAGCAGTACTTC. Its translation: CASSLAPDYEQYF.

This rearrangement joins TRBV29-1 to TRBJ2-1, with 11 bases fitting TRBD1. The germline CDR1 and CDR2 sequences are SQVTM and ANQGSEA. The CDR3 loop spans 14 amino acids. The trim removed 7 bases at V and 7 bases at J, leaving 9 bases unmatched. The chain's CDR3 is CSGTGTGGYNEQFF. Written as DNA, the CDR3 is TGCAGCGGCACCGGGACAGGGGGGTATAATGAGCAGTTCTTC.

The rearrangement uses TRBV7-6 and TRBJ2-2, with D unclear. V shed 4 bases and J shed 2 bases, with 5 bases lying between them. The CDR3 contains 13 residues. Germline CDR1 is SGHVS and CDR2 is FNYEAQ. In DNA form, the CDR3 reads TGTGCCAGCAGCTCCATCAACACCGGGGAGCTGTTTTTT. Translated: CASSSINTGELFF.

The rearrangement uses TRBV28 and TRBJ2-5, with D unclear. Per germline, CDR1 MDHEN and CDR2 SYDVKM. CDR3 length equals 13 residues. V was shortened by 3 bases and J by 1 base, with 6 bases between the two germline ends. Written as DNA, the CDR3 is TGTGCCAGCAGTTTTACGGCCCAAGAGACCCAGTACTTC. This gives the protein CASSFTAQETQYF.

This rearrangement joins TRBV29-1 to TRBJ2-5; 8 bases match TRBD2. Germline V gene sequence: CDR1 SQVTM, CDR2 ANQGSEA. This CDR3 comprises 14 residues. The CDR3 region is CSASGGRSQETQYF. CDR3 DNA sequence: TGCAGTGCGTCCGGCGGGAGGTCTCAAGAGACCCAGTACTTC.

The V call is TRBV30, the J call TRBJ2-7; D remains ambiguous. Looked up from germline, CDR1 is GTSNPN and CDR2 is SVGIG (reference sequence). This CDR3 comprises 14 residues. The V gene lost 2 bases and the J gene lost 5 bases, with 16 bases spanning the gap. The DNA for the CDR3 is TGTGCCTGGAGTCCAGGACCCGCTGGGCACGAGCAGTACTTC. Translated: CAWSPGPAGHEQYF.

The rearrangement joins TRBV29-1 to TRBJ2-4, with 15 nucleotides matching TRBD2. The length of the CDR3 is 20 residues. Germline V gene data show CDR1 as SQVTM and CDR2 as ANQGSEA. The J segment lost 0 bases and the V segment lost 6 bases, leaving 15 bases of the junction unmatched. CDR3 protein: CSVASPGLAGGPLAKNIQYF. The CDR3 nucleotides read TGCAGCGTCGCCTCACCGGGACTAGCGGGAGGTCCCCTAGCCAAAAACATTCAGTACTTC.